The 18 T cell receptor beta chains reported below all come from one sample, sequenced in a study of cytomegalovirus exposure and HLA in healthy donors. The PCR had 60 Vbeta and 13 Jbeta primers. Profiling relied on immunoSEQ multiplex PCR, and the TCRdb table lists in-frame clones only, not all of them. The sample has about 120,000 clones; 60% to 85% are singletons. The sample taken for sequencing was PBMCs. These receptors were obtained from a woman aged 40 to 50 in good health and CMV-seropositive.

The V gene is TRBV2, the J gene TRBJ2-4; D ambiguous. Germline V lookup: CDR1 SNHLY, CDR2 FYNNEI. The CDR3 loop spans 15 amino acids. The V end was cut by 4 bases, the J end by 0 bases, with 10 bases between. The CDR3 protein is CASSGYPVAKNIQYF. The CDR3 DNA reads as TGTGCCAGCAGTGGATACCCGGTAGCCAAAAACATTCAGTACTTC.

This chain connects TRBV6-1 to TRBJ1-6, with D tentatively TRBD1 (6 bases). V dropped 0 bases and J dropped 10 bases, with 13 bases sitting between them. Germline CDR1 MNHNS, CDR2 SASEGT. The CDR3 sequence is 15 residues long. The CDR3 DNA reads as TGTGCCAGCAGTGAAGCAGGCCAGGGGCGATCACCCCTCCACTTT. This sequence encodes CASSEAGQGRSPLHF.

This clone appeared a few times. The rearrangement links TRBV5-1 to TRBJ2-2, with a tentative D call TRBD2 (6 bases). From germline, CDR1 is SGHRS and CDR2 YFSETQ. This CDR3 spans 15 amino acids. V was shortened by 4 bases and J by 5 bases, with 15 bases between the two germline ends. In nucleotides, the CDR3 is TGCGCCAGCAGCCGAACCACGGGGGTGACCGGGGAGCTGTTTTTT. This gives the protein CASSRTTGVTGELFF.

The chain has TRBV19 and TRBJ1-2; TRBD1 is a possible D gene (5 bases). V was clipped by 5 bases and J by 3 bases, with 31 bases between them. Germline V gene lookup returns CDR1 LNHDA and CDR2 SQIVND (reference sequence). The CDR3 is 20 residues long. The chain's CDR3 is CASSWSFTPLGAQGHYGYTF. In DNA, the CDR3 is TGTGCCAGTAGTTGGTCCTTTACCCCTTTGGGTGCGCAGGGCCACTATGGCTACACCTTC.

The chain links TRBV6-5 to TRBJ2-1; 8 bases fit TRBD1. The CDR3 consists of 13 residues. The ends lost 2 bases at V and 9 bases at J; junction bases unmatched: 3. The germline V gene has CDR1 MNHEY and CDR2 SVGAGI. The CDR3 DNA follows: TGTGCCAGCAGTTACGACGGGACAGGTGAGCAGTTCTTC. Encoded protein: CASSYDGTGEQFF.

The rearrangement joins TRBV9 to TRBJ1-2; D call uncertain. Germline CDR1 reads SGDLS; CDR2 reads YYNGEE. Trimming shortened V by 0 bases and J by 8 bases, and 8 bases separated the two germline ends. The CDR3 is 12 residues long. CDR3 in amino acids: CASSVGGKGYTF. DNA for the CDR3: TGTGCCAGCAGCGTAGGAGGGAAAGGCTACACCTTC.

The rearrangement joins TRBV19 to TRBJ1-3; 11 bases align to TRBD1. Per the germline V gene, CDR1 is LNHDA and CDR2 is SQIVND (reference sequence). Trimming took 8 bases from V and 9 from J; bases not matched to a gene: 3. This CDR3 spans 12 amino acids. For the CDR3, the DNA is TGTGCCAGTGGACAGGGGGCCGGCACCATATATTTT. Amino acid sequence: CASGQGAGTIYF.

The rearrangement links TRBV7-8 to TRBJ1-2; D not resolved. Germline-derived CDR1 and CDR2 are SGHVS and FQNEAQ. Between the trimmed V and J ends, which lost 1 base and 0 bases, there was a span of 6 bases. CDR3 length: 14 amino acids. CDR3 sequence reads: CASSLESANYGYTF. The CDR3 DNA sequence: TGTGCCAGCAGCTTAGAATCAGCTAACTATGGCTACACCTTC.

The chain couples TRBV7-2 to TRBJ2-5; D perhaps matches TRBD2 (5 bases). The germline CDR1 and CDR2 sequences are SGHTA and FQGNSA. Trimming stripped 2 bases from V and 3 bases from J, with 7 bases between. The CDR3 has 13 amino acids. The CDR3 here is CASSLTREETQYF. In nucleotides, the CDR3 is TGTGCCAGCAGCTTAACTAGAGAAGAGACCCAGTACTTC.

V usage is TRBV5-1 and J usage is TRBJ2-5; 12 bases match TRBD1. The CDR3 has 20 residues. Germline V CDR1 and CDR2: SGHRS, YFSETQ. The ends lost 2 bases at V and 2 bases at J; junction bases unmatched: 16. The CDR3 DNA reads as TGCGCCAGCAGCTTCCCTATGATCGGGACAGGGGGCGCGAGGCAAGAGACCCAGTACTTC. This codes for CASSFPMIGTGGARQETQYF.

The chain couples TRBV4-3 to TRBJ1-2, with 8 positions matching TRBD1. The CDR3 has 15 residues. Germline lookup yields CDR1 LGHNA and CDR2 YSLEER. The trim removed 1 base at V and 4 bases at J, leaving 5 bases unmatched. The CDR3 region is CASSQARGLGYGYTF. The CDR3 DNA follows: TGCGCCAGCAGCCAAGCCAGGGGGCTTGGCTATGGCTACACCTTC.

The rearrangement links TRBV5-1 to TRBJ2-5; D possibly corresponds to TRBD2 (5 bases). The CDR3 loop spans 14 amino acids. Germline assignment: CDR1 SGHRS and CDR2 YFSETQ. The V end was cut by 5 bases, the J end by 5 bases, with 16 bases between. The CDR3 bases are TGCGCCAGCAGGGAGGTCGCCCCGGGGGAGACCCAGTACTTC. The encoded protein is CASREVAPGETQYF.

The chain couples TRBV7-8 to TRBJ2-7; 9 bases are a match to TRBD2. Germline CDR1 SGHVS, CDR2 FQNEAQ. The CDR3 covers 16 residues. The junction had 11 bases not matched to a gene; V was cut back by 5 bases and J by 3 bases. The CDR3 DNA follows: TGTGCCAGCAGCCCTCCCCGTTTAGCGGGAGTCTACGAGCAGTACTTC. It yields the protein CASSPPRLAGVYEQYF.

The chain is built from TRBV18 and TRBJ1-6; 11 bases align to TRBD1. This CDR3 is 16 amino acids long. Germline V CDR1 and CDR2: KGHSH, LQKENI. J gave up 3 bases and V 3 bases, and 1 base lay outside the gene matches. Here the CDR3 DNA reads TGTGCCAGCTCACCGGGACAGGGGGTCTATAATTCACCCCTCCACTTT. Its translation: CASSPGQGVYNSPLHF.

The chain combines TRBV19 with TRBJ1-5, with D possibly being TRBD1 (6 bases). The V and J ends lost 6 bases and 0 bases respectively, with 9 bases between them. Germline loops: CDR1 LNHDA, CDR2 SQIVND (reference sequence). This CDR3 has 14 residues. DNA of the CDR3: TGTGCCAGTAGGACAGGCTATAGCAATCAGCCCCAGCATTTT. This encodes CASRTGYSNQPQHF. The full variable domain, with the rest looked up from reference TRBV19 and TRBJ1-5, is DGGITQSPKYLFRKEGQNVTLSCEQNLNHDAMYWYRQDPGQGLRLIYYSQIVNDFQKGDIAEGYSVSREKKESFPLTVTSAQKNPTAFYLCASRTGYSNQPQHFGDGTRLSIL.

This clone was found once. The chain employs TRBV5-1 and TRBJ2-5; 12 positions agree with TRBD2. The J segment lost 5 bases and the V segment lost 4 bases, leaving 6 bases of the junction unmatched. The CDR3 sequence is 15 residues long. The V gene's germline CDR1 is SGHRS and CDR2 YFSETQ. The CDR3 DNA reads as TGCGCCAGCAGCGCCCTAGCGGGAGGGCAGGAGACCCAGTACTTC. Amino acids: CASSALAGGQETQYF. Using reference TRBV5-1 and TRBJ2-5 for the parts outside the CDR3, the full variable domain is KAGVTQTPRYLIKTRGQQVTLSCSPISGHRSVSWYQQTPGQGLQFLFEYFSETQRNKGNFPGRFSGRQFSNSRSEMNVSTLELGDSALYLCASSALAGGQETQYFGPGTRLLVL.

This clone was seen more than once but under ten times. This rearrangement joins TRBV7-9 to TRBJ1-6; 9 nucleotides agree with TRBD1. Germline CDR1 is SEHNR and CDR2 is FQNEAQ (reference sequence). The CDR3 sequence is 15 residues long. Germline trimming cut 6 bases from V and 6 bases from J; bases unmatched to any gene: 6. The chain's CDR3 is CASSYTDRGNSPLHF. The CDR3 DNA is TGTGCCAGCAGTTACACGGACAGGGGTAATTCACCCCTCCACTTT.

The chain uses TRBV6-1 and TRBJ2-7, with TRBD1 matching 8 bases. V lost 2 bases to trimming and J lost 2 bases; unmatched junction nucleotides: 5. Germline lookup yields CDR1 MNHNS and CDR2 SASEGT. This CDR3 has 15 amino acids. CDR3 protein: CASSEITGGPYEQYF. The CDR3 nucleotides read TGTGCCAGCAGTGAAATAACAGGGGGACCCTACGAGCAGTACTTC.